This T cell receptor (beta chain) was recovered during a study of a mutant IDH1 vaccine in newly diagnosed glioma. Study context: Beforehand, treatment had been radiotherapy, temozolomide, or both; the majority received both. Study-wide points: Pseudoprogression appears to have had no connection to changes in top peripheral T cell clonotypes.

Assay: immunoSEQ multiplex PCR; the TCRdb copy retains only in-frame clones and omits some. The repertoire consists of about 63,000 clones, with around four fifths occurring once and the leading ten covering about 4.8%. The CDR3 totals 12 residues. This clone appeared a few times. No antigen is known for it. Time point indicated: baseline, week 1 (first vaccination visit). This sample's treatment: pre-vaccination baseline after standard-of-care therapy. The chain has TRBV12-2 and TRBJ1-4. TRBV12-2 is assigned pseudogene status. The specimen comprised peripheral blood mononuclear cells (PBMCs), sampled from a glioma patient treated with radiotherapy, temozolomide or both. The source is a woman younger than 30 with glioma. Some clones in this sample may be carry-over from other donors' samples. CDR3 amino acids: CASPFRREKLFF. The CDR3 region has the DNA TGTGCAAGCCCCTTTCGGAGAGAAAAACTGTTTTTT.